Presented here are 14 T cell receptor beta chains from one specimen sequenced in a study of T cells after yellow fever vaccination. TCRdb redid the calling of the 5' RACE reads with MiXCR, one entry per CDR3 protein. This sample carries about 130,000 distinct CDR3 sequences, about 8.2% of them seen once, and the ten largest clones take 40%. Sequenced material: CD8+ T cells sorted from PBMCs, taken on the day of the yellow fever booster vaccination. The receptors come from a man aged 18 to 29 who received the YFV17D yellow fever vaccine.

This clonotype has just a few counts. V usage is TRBV7-6 and J usage is TRBJ2-5, with 10 positions matching TRBD1. J gave up 3 bases and V 5 bases, and 6 bases lay outside the gene matches. The length of the CDR3 is 15 residues. Germline-derived CDR1 and CDR2 are SGHVS and FNYEAQ. The CDR3 nucleotides are TGTGCCAGCAGCGTGACCGGGACAGGGGAAGAGACCCAGTACTTC. Translated: CASSVTGTGEETQYF.

This clonotype was observed a handful of times. J is TRBJ1-6 and V is TRBV6-5, with unresolved D. There are 14 residues in the CDR3. V was clipped by 0 bases and J by 12 bases, with 12 bases between them. The germline CDR1 and CDR2 sequences are MNHEY and SVGAGI. CDR3 sequence: CASSYSTDGLPLHF. The CDR3 DNA sequence: TGTGCCAGCAGTTACTCTACGGACGGTTTACCCCTCCACTTT.

In this sample, this clonotype turned up many times. V gene TRBV20-1 combines with J gene TRBJ1-2; D is unresolved. V shed 0 bases and J shed 4 bases, with 12 bases lying between them. The CDR3 runs to 14 residues. Germline assignment: CDR1 DFQATT and CDR2 SNEGSKA (reference sequence). Written as DNA, the CDR3 is TGCAGTGCTAGAGATCCGTTGAGTGGCTATGGCTACACCTTC. Its protein product is CSARDPLSGYGYTF.

The table lists this clonotype with many counts. V gene TRBV4-1 combines with J gene TRBJ1-2; no firm D call. Germline CDR1 reads MGHRA; CDR2 reads YSYEKL. Trimming removed 3 bases at V and 2 bases at J, with 4 bases between. The CDR3 length is 12 residues. In DNA, the CDR3 is TGCGCCAGCAGCCAGGGAAACTATGGCTACACCTTC. This codes for CASSQGNYGYTF.

The J gene is TRBJ2-2, the V gene TRBV11-2, with D unresolved. CDR3 size: 12 residues. Trimming stripped 5 bases from V and 4 bases from J, with 5 bases between. In germline, CDR1 is SGHAT, CDR2 FQNNGV. DNA of the CDR3: TGTGCCAGCAGCACCAGCACCGGGGAGCTGTTTTTT. It translates to CASSTSTGELFF.

J is TRBJ2-1 and V is TRBV11-2; 7 nucleotides align to TRBD2. This CDR3 spans 12 amino acids. CDR1 is SGHAT, CDR2 FQNNGV, per germline. With V trimmed by 6 bases and J by 8 bases, 4 bases remained unmatched. CDR3 protein: CASRWDYHEQFF. The CDR3 DNA sequence: TGTGCCAGCAGGTGGGACTATCATGAGCAGTTCTTC.

The genes are TRBV7-8 and TRBJ2-4; 10 bases fit TRBD1. Germline V lookup: CDR1 SGHVS, CDR2 FQNEAQ. V shed 4 bases, J shed 0 bases, and the junction held 12 bases outside the gene matches. The CDR3 is 19 residues long. The CDR3 DNA sequence: TGTGCCAGCAGCTCTGACAGGGGGCGAACATCACTAGCCAAAAACATTCAGTACTTC. Its translation: CASSSDRGRTSLAKNIQYF.

This clonotype was seen more than once but under ten times. The chain joins TRBV4-3 to TRBJ2-7; D may be TRBD1 (6 bases). The CDR3 extends over 13 amino acids. V was shortened by 4 bases and J by 3 bases, with 10 bases between the two germline ends. The germline gives CDR1 LGHNA, CDR2 YSLEER. The CDR3 DNA is TGCGCCAGCAGCCCCACAGGGCTCTACGAGCAGTACTTC. Residues: CASSPTGLYEQYF.

The CDR3 DNA sequence: TGTGCCAGCTCACCACCAGCTAGCGGGGGCAATGAGCAGTTCTTC. It translates to CASSPPASGGNEQFF. The rearrangement links TRBV18 to TRBJ2-1; 10 bases align to TRBD2. The germline V gene has CDR1 KGHSH and CDR2 LQKENI. CDR3 length equals 15 residues. The V and J ends lost 0 bases and 6 bases, in that order; junction bases with no gene match: 2.

The chain is built from TRBV5-6 and TRBJ1-5, with 11 positions matching TRBD1. The length of the CDR3 is 17 residues. Trimming removed 3 bases from V and 0 bases from J; junction bases left unmatched: 5. Germline CDR1 is SGHDT and CDR2 is YYEEEE. Here the CDR3 DNA reads TGTGCCAGCAGCTGGACAGGGGGCGAGGTTAGCAATCAGCCCCAGCATTTT. Translated, it gives CASSWTGGEVSNQPQHF.

CDR3 nucleotide sequence: TGTGCCAGCAGCACGGACAGGAACAAATACTACGAGCAGTACTTC. Translation gives CASSTDRNKYYEQYF. The chain combines TRBV6-2 or TRBV6-3 with TRBJ2-7, with 7 bases that match TRBD1. Germline V gives CDR1 MNHEY, CDR2 SVGEGT. Losses at the gene ends were 6 bases for V and 3 bases for J; bases not matched to a gene: 11. The CDR3 covers 15 residues.

This clonotype appeared a few times. This chain uses TRBV5-4 with TRBJ2-5; 11 nucleotides agree with TRBD1. Trimming cost V 5 bases and J 5 bases; bases outside gene matches: 14. This CDR3 is built from 17 residues. Germline loops: CDR1 SGHNT, CDR2 YYREEE (reference sequence). The CDR3 sequence is CASRSTPGQGVGETQYF. The CDR3 DNA reads as TGTGCCAGCAGATCCACCCCGGGACAGGGGGTAGGGGAGACCCAGTACTTC.

The V gene is TRBV5-1, the J gene TRBJ2-1; weak D call: TRBD2 (5 bases). V lost 4 bases, J lost 6 bases, and 11 bases lay in between. The CDR3 has 13 amino acids. Germline V gene lookup returns CDR1 SGHRS and CDR2 YFSETQ. The CDR3 bases are TGCGCCAGCAGCCCAGGACTGATCAATGAGCAGTTCTTC. It yields the protein CASSPGLINEQFF.

The chain carries TRBV6-5 and TRBJ1-1; maybe TRBD1 (5 bases). Trimming removed 2 bases at V and 3 bases at J, with 13 bases between. This CDR3 has 15 amino acids. Germline lookup yields CDR1 MNHEY and CDR2 SVGAGI. The CDR3 reads CASSYISGTDTEAFF. The CDR3 nucleotides read TGTGCCAGCAGTTACATTTCGGGGACGGACACTGAAGCTTTCTTT.